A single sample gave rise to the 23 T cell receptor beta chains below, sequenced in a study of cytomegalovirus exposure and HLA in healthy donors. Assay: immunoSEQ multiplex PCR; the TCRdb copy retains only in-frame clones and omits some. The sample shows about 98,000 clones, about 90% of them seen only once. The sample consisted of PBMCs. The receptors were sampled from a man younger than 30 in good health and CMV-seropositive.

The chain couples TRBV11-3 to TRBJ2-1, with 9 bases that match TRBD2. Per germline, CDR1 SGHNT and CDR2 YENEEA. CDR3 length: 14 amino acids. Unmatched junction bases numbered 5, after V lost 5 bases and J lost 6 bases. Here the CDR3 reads CASSQGLAGNEQFF. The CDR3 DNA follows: TGTGCCAGCAGCCAGGGACTAGCCGGCAATGAGCAGTTCTTC.

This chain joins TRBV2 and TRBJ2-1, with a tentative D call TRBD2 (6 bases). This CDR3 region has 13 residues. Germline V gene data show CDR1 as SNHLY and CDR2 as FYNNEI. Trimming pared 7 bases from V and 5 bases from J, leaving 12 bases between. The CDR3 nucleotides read TGTGCCAGCATCGTCGGGGGAGACAATGAGCAGTTCTTC. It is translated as CASIVGGDNEQFF.

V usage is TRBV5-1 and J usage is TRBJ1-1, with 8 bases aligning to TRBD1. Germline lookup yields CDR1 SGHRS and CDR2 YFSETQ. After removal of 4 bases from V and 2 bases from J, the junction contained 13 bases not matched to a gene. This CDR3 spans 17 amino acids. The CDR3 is CASSLQGGQMNNTEAFF. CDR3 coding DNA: TGCGCCAGCAGCCTACAGGGGGGTCAAATGAATAACACTGAAGCTTTCTTT.

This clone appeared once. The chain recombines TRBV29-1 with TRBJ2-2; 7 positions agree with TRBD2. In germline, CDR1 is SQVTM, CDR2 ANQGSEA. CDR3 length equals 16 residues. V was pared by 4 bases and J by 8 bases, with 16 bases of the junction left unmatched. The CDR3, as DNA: TGCAGCGTTGGGAACCCGGGACGGGGGGTTGTAGGGGAGCTGTTTTTT. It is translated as CSVGNPGRGVVGELFF.

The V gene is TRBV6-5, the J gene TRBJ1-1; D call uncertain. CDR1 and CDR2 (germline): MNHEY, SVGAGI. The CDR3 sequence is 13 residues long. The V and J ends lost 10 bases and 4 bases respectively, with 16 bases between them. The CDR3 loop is CATVLGGSTEAFF. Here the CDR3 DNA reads TGTGCCACCGTCTTGGGAGGAAGCACTGAAGCTTTCTTT.

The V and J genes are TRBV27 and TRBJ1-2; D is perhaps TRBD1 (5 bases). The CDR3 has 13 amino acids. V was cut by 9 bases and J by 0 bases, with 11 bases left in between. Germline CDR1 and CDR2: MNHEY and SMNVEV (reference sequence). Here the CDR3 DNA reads TGTGCCAGGAAGATAGGGGCTAACTATGGCTACACCTTC. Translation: CARKIGANYGYTF.

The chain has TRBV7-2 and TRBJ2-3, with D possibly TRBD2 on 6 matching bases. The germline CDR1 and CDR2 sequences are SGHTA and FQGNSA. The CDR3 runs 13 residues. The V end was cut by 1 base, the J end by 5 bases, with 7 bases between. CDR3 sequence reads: CASSLGSGDTQYF. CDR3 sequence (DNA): TGTGCCAGCAGCTTAGGTAGCGGAGATACGCAGTATTTT.

CDR3 in DNA: TGTGCCAGCAGCGTAGAGGGAGACTATGGCTACACCTTC. This gives the protein CASSVEGDYGYTF. The chain carries TRBV9 and TRBJ1-2; D is unclear. From germline, CDR1 is SGDLS and CDR2 YYNGEE. The CDR3 length is 13 residues. Deletions cut 0 bases from V and 3 bases from J, with 6 bases between.

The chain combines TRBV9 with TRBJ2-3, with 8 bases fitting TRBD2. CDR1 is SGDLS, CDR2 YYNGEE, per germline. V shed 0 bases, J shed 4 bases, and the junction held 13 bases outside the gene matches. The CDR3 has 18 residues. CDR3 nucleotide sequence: TGTGCCAGCAGCGTAGCTCTCTCAGGTAGCGGGGACCCAGATACGCAGTATTTT. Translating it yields CASSVALSGSGDPDTQYF.

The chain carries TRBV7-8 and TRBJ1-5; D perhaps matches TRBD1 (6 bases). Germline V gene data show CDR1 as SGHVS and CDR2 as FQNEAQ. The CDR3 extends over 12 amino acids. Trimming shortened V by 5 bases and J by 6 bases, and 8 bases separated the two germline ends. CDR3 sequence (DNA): TGTGCCAGCAGCGTCAGGGGTCAGCCCCAGCATTTT. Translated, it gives CASSVRGQPQHF.

CDR3 amino acids: CASRPRGGEFYNEQFF. CDR3 coding DNA: TGTGCCAGCAGACCCCGGGGAGGGGAATTCTACAATGAGCAGTTCTTC. The gene calls are TRBV27 and TRBJ2-1; the match to TRBD2 covers 7 bases. V lost 6 bases and J lost 3; bases outside the gene matches: 11. There are 16 residues in the CDR3. The V gene's germline CDR1 is MNHEY and CDR2 SMNVEV (reference sequence).

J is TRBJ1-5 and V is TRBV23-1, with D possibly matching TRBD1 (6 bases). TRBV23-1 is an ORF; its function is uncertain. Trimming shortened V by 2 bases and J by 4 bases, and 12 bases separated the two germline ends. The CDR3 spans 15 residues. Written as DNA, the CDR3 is TGCGCCAGCAGTCAAGGGTGCGGACAGAATCAGCCCCAGCATTTT. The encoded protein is CASSQGCGQNQPQHF.

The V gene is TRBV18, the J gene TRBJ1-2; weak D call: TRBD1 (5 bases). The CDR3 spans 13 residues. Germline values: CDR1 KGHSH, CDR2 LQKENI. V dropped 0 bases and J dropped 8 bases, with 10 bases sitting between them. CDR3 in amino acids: CASSPPSGEGYTF. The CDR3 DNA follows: TGTGCCAGCTCACCACCATCGGGGGAAGGCTACACCTTC.

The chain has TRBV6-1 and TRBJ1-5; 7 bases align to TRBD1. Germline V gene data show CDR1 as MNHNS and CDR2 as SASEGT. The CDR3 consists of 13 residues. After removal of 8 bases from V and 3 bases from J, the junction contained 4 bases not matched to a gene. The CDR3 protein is CASLGTVNQPQHF. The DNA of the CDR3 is TGTGCCAGCCTCGGGACAGTCAATCAGCCCCAGCATTTT.

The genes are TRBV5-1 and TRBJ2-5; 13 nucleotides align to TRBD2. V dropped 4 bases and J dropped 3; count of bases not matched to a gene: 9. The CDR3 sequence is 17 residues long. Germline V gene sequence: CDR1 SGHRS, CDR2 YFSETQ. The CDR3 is CASSPEPGLAGKETQYF. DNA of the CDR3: TGCGCCAGCAGCCCGGAACCGGGACTAGCGGGGAAAGAGACCCAGTACTTC.

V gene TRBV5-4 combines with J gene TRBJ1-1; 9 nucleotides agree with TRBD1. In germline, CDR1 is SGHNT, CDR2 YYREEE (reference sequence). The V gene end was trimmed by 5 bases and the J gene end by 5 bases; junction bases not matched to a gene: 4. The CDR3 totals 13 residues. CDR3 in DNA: TGTGCCAGCAGGCGTGACAGGGGGACTGAAGCTTTCTTT. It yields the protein CASRRDRGTEAFF.

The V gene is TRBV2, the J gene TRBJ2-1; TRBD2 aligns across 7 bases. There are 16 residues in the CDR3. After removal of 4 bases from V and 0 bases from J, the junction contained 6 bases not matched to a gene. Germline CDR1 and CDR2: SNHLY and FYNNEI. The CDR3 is CASSAQAGLSYNEQFF. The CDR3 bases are TGTGCCAGCAGTGCCCAAGCGGGGCTCTCCTACAATGAGCAGTTCTTC.

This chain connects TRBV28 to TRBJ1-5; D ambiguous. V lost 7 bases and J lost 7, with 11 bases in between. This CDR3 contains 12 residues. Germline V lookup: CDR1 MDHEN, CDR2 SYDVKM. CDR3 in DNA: TGTGCCAGCACCAGGCCTAGCCAGCCCCAGCATTTT. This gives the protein CASTRPSQPQHF.

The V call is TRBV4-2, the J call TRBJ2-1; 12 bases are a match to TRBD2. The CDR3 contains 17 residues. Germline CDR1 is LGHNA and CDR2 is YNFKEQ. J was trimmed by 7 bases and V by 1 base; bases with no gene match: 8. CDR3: CASSQGDSSGRANEQFF. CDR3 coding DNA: TGTGCCAGCAGCCAAGGAGATTCTAGCGGGAGGGCAAATGAGCAGTTCTTC.

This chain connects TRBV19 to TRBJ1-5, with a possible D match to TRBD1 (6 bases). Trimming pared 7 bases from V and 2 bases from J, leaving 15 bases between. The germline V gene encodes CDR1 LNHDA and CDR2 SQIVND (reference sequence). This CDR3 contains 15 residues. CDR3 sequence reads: CASIDRRLGNQPQHF. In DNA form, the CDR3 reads TGTGCCAGTATCGACAGGCGGTTGGGCAATCAGCCCCAGCATTTT. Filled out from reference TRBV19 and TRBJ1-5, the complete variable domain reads DGGITQSPKYLFRKEGQNVTLSCEQNLNHDAMYWYRQDPGQGLRLIYYSQIVNDFQKGDIAEGYSVSREKKESFPLTVTSAQKNPTAFYLCASIDRRLGNQPQHFGDGTRLSIL.

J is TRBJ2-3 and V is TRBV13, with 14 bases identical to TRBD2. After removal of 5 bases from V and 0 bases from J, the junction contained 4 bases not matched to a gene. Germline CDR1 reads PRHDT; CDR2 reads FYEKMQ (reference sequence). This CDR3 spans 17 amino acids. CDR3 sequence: CASSGRTSGRSTDTQYF. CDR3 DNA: TGTGCCAGCAGCGGGCGGACTAGCGGGAGGAGCACAGATACGCAGTATTTT.

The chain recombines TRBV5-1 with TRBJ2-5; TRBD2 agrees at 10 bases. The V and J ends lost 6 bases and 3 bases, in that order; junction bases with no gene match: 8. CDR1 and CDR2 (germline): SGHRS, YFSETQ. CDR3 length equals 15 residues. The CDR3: CASKGLAGEEETQYF. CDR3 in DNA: TGCGCCAGCAAGGGGCTAGCGGGAGAGGAAGAGACCCAGTACTTC.

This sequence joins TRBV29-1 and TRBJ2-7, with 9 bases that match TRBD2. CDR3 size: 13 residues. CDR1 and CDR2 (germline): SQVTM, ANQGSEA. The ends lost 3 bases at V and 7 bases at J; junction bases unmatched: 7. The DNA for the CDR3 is TGCAGCGTTGACAAGCGGGAGGCGGGTGAGCAGTACTTC. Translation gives CSVDKREAGEQYF.